This is a list of T cell receptor beta chains from one sample in a study of shared clonotypes between healthy human individuals. TCRdb keeps only in-frame clones here, not all; method: immunoSEQ multiplex PCR. The sample lists over a million clones; around 76% were seen once. The sample taken for sequencing was memory CD4+ T cells sorted from blood. The receptor set was obtained from a man younger than 35 in good health. Each CDR3 is given with its conserved first and last residue. A D gene is named only where the DNA matches it firmly. Only some rows state a clone size, as once, few, many or a class for expanded clones.

clone size: NA; J gene: TRBJ2-7; D gene: TRBD2; V gene: TRBV18; CDR3 protein: CASSPSGRDSYEQYF; CDR3 DNA: TGTGCCAGCTCACCTTCGGGGAGGGATTCCTACGAGCAGTACTTC
clone size: NA; J gene: TRBJ2-5; D gene: TRBD2; V gene: TRBV7-2; CDR3 protein: CASSRGTSGGLGVETQYF; CDR3 DNA: TGTGCCAGCAGCCGAGGGACTAGCGGGGGGCTGGGGGTTGAGACCCAGTACTTC
clone size: NA; J gene: TRBJ1-5; D gene: NA; V gene: TRBV6-1; CDR3 protein: CASRDSFNQPQHF; CDR3 DNA: TGTGCCAGCAGGGACTCGTTCAATCAGCCCCAGCATTTT
clone size: few; J gene: TRBJ1-1; D gene: TRBD1; V gene: TRBV29-1; CDR3 protein: CSETDRYTEAFF; CDR3 DNA: TGCAGCGAGACGGACAGGTACACTGAAGCTTTCTTT
clone size: NA; J gene: TRBJ2-1; D gene: NA; V gene: TRBV2; CDR3 protein: CASSTEGGYNEQFF; CDR3 DNA: TGTGCCAGCAGTACTGAGGGCGGTTACAATGAGCAGTTCTTC
clone size: once; J gene: TRBJ2-3; D gene: NA; V gene: TRBV5-1; CDR3 protein: CASSHRGPLRWTPSTDTQYF; CDR3 DNA: TGCGCCAGCAGCCACCGCGGCCCCCTTAGGTGGACACCAAGCACAGATACGCAGTATTTT
clone size: once; J gene: TRBJ2-7; D gene: NA; V gene: TRBV5-6; CDR3 protein: CASSSFGGPNEQYF; CDR3 DNA: TGTGCCAGCAGCTCGTTTGGGGGGCCCAACGAGCAGTACTTC
clone size: NA; J gene: TRBJ2-5; D gene: NA; V gene: TRBV7-7; CDR3 protein: CASSLAPIPQETQYF; CDR3 DNA: TGTGCTAGCAGCTTAGCGCCCATACCCCAAGAGACCCAGTACTTC
clone size: few; J gene: TRBJ1-1; D gene: NA; V gene: TRBV18; CDR3 protein: CASSPGGNTEAFF; CDR3 DNA: TGTGCCAGCTCACCGGGGGGGAACACTGAAGCTTTCTTT
clone size: NA; J gene: TRBJ1-5; D gene: NA; V gene: TRBV6-6; CDR3 protein: CASSAGTQNQPQHF; CDR3 DNA: TGTGCCAGCAGTGCCGGGACACAAAATCAGCCCCAGCATTTT
clone size: NA; J gene: TRBJ1-3; D gene: NA; V gene: TRBV28; CDR3 protein: CATLQHAGSSGNTIYF; CDR3 DNA: TGTGCCACCCTTCAACACGCAGGGAGCTCTGGAAACACCATATATTTT
clone size: NA; J gene: TRBJ2-2; D gene: NA; V gene: TRBV27; CDR3 protein: CASSLLLDGELFF; CDR3 DNA: TGTGCCAGCAGTTTACTACTGGACGGGGAGCTGTTTTTT
clone size: NA; J gene: TRBJ1-4; D gene: NA; V gene: TRBV5-5; CDR3 protein: CASTRIRATNEKLFF; CDR3 DNA: TGTGCCAGCACCCGAATTCGCGCAACTAATGAAAAACTGTTTTTT
clone size: once; J gene: TRBJ2-7; D gene: NA; V gene: TRBV5-1; CDR3 protein: CASSPALRRVTGGLSYEQYF; CDR3 DNA: TGCGCCAGCAGCCCCGCACTTCGGCGCGTTACTGGGGGATTATCCTACGAGCAGTACTTC
clone size: NA; J gene: TRBJ2-7; D gene: TRBD2; V gene: TRBV29-1; CDR3 protein: CSVDSGRPSYEQYF; CDR3 DNA: TGCAGCGTAGACAGCGGGAGGCCCTCCTACGAGCAGTACTTC
clone size: NA; J gene: TRBJ2-7; D gene: NA; V gene: TRBV30; CDR3 protein: CAWGGRTYSYEQYF; CDR3 DNA: TGTGCCTGGGGGGGCCGTACATACTCCTACGAGCAGTACTTC
clone size: NA; J gene: TRBJ1-3; D gene: NA; V gene: TRBV9; CDR3 protein: CASSALGEGHSGNTIYF; CDR3 DNA: TGTGCCAGCAGCGCCCTCGGCGAGGGCCACTCTGGAAACACCATATATTTT
clone size: NA; J gene: TRBJ2-7; D gene: NA; V gene: TRBV7-2; CDR3 protein: CASSLAPRDEQYF; CDR3 DNA: TGTGCCAGCAGCTTAGCTCCCCGGGACGAGCAGTACTTC
clone size: NA; J gene: TRBJ1-6; D gene: TRBD1; V gene: TRBV11-2; CDR3 protein: CASSLGGSQGARSPLHF; CDR3 DNA: TGTGCCAGCAGCTTAGGCGGGTCACAGGGGGCGCGGTCACCCCTCCACTTT
clone size: NA; J gene: TRBJ1-6; D gene: TRBD1; V gene: TRBV4-1; CDR3 protein: CASSQVRGDNSPLHF; CDR3 DNA: TGCGCCAGCAGCCAAGTCAGGGGGGACAATTCACCCCTCCACTTT
clone size: NA; J gene: TRBJ2-3; D gene: NA; V gene: TRBV27; CDR3 protein: CASSFLADTQYF; CDR3 DNA: TGTGCCAGCAGTTTTCTGGCAGATACGCAGTATTTT
clone size: NA; J gene: TRBJ1-6; D gene: TRBD1; V gene: TRBV10-3; CDR3 protein: CAARSGTENSPLHF; CDR3 DNA: TGTGCCGCGCGCTCCGGGACAGAAAATTCACCCCTCCACTTT
clone size: NA; J gene: TRBJ1-6; D gene: TRBD1; V gene: TRBV5-1; CDR3 protein: CASSIRQGGESPLHF; CDR3 DNA: TGCGCCAGCAGCATCCGACAGGGGGGAGAGTCACCCCTCCACTTT
clone size: NA; J gene: TRBJ1-2; D gene: TRBD1; V gene: TRBV10-3; CDR3 protein: CAITPTGGERYGYTF; CDR3 DNA: TGTGCCATCACCCCGACAGGGGGGGAGCGGTATGGCTACACCTTC
clone size: once; J gene: TRBJ2-1; D gene: NA; V gene: TRBV30; CDR3 protein: CAWSQGGKVNEQFF; CDR3 DNA: TGTGCCTGGAGTCAGGGAGGAAAGGTCAATGAGCAGTTCTTC
clone size: NA; J gene: TRBJ2-1; D gene: NA; V gene: TRBV29-1; CDR3 protein: CSAGKYPNEQFF; CDR3 DNA: TGCAGCGCAGGCAAATACCCCAATGAGCAGTTCTTC
clone size: NA; J gene: TRBJ2-1; D gene: TRBD1; V gene: TRBV6-5; CDR3 protein: CASRSGQPNNEQFF; CDR3 DNA: TGTGCCAGCAGGTCGGGACAGCCTAACAATGAGCAGTTCTTC
clone size: NA; J gene: TRBJ2-7; D gene: TRBD1; V gene: TRBV14; CDR3 protein: CASSQTLLGTEKYEQYF; CDR3 DNA: TGTGCCAGCAGCCAAACGTTACTCGGGACAGAAAAGTACGAGCAGTACTTC
clone size: NA; J gene: TRBJ2-1; D gene: TRBD2; V gene: TRBV19; CDR3 protein: CASGTSGTYNEQFF; CDR3 DNA: TGTGCCAGTGGGACTAGCGGGACGTACAATGAGCAGTTCTTC
clone size: once; J gene: TRBJ1-6; D gene: NA; V gene: TRBV4-1; CDR3 protein: CASSQDQGYNSPLHF; CDR3 DNA: TGCGCCAGCAGCCAAGATCAGGGGTACAATTCACCCCTCCACTTT
clone size: NA; J gene: TRBJ2-1; D gene: TRBD2; V gene: TRBV11-2; CDR3 protein: CASSTGGSYNEQFF; CDR3 DNA: TGTGCCAGCAGCACGGGAGGCTCCTACAATGAGCAGTTCTTC
clone size: NA; J gene: TRBJ1-1; D gene: NA; V gene: TRBV7-9; CDR3 protein: CASSFFQGGGSEQAFF; CDR3 DNA: TGTGCCAGCAGCTTTTTTCAGGGAGGAGGAAGTGAACAAGCTTTCTTT
clone size: NA; J gene: TRBJ1-4; D gene: NA; V gene: TRBV7-6; CDR3 protein: CASSPGISTNEKLFF; CDR3 DNA: TGTGCCAGCAGCCCAGGGATTTCAACTAATGAAAAACTGTTTTTT
clone size: NA; J gene: TRBJ1-2; D gene: NA; V gene: TRBV9; CDR3 protein: CASSSLDTWNYGYTF; CDR3 DNA: TGTGCCAGCAGTTCTCTGGACACTTGGAACTATGGCTACACCTTC
clone size: few; J gene: TRBJ2-5; D gene: TRBD2; V gene: TRBV11-2; CDR3 protein: CASRAGTSGGDGETQYF; CDR3 DNA: TGTGCCAGCAGGGCCGGGACTAGCGGGGGCGACGGGGAGACCCAGTACTTC
clone size: NA; J gene: TRBJ1-2; D gene: NA; V gene: TRBV30; CDR3 protein: CAWSEESQAGGYTF; CDR3 DNA: TGTGCCTGGAGTGAGGAGTCCCAAGCGGGGGGCTACACCTTC
clone size: once; J gene: TRBJ1-2; D gene: NA; V gene: TRBV28; CDR3 protein: CASSLLRGGWSGYTF; CDR3 DNA: TGTGCCAGCAGTTTACTGAGGGGCGGCTGGTCAGGCTACACCTTC
clone size: few; J gene: TRBJ1-2; D gene: NA; V gene: TRBV5-1; CDR3 protein: CASTVTASTNHGYTF; CDR3 DNA: TGCGCCAGCACCGTGACGGCATCCACTAACCACGGCTACACCTTC
clone size: NA; J gene: TRBJ2-7; D gene: NA; V gene: TRBV2; CDR3 protein: CASREQTYEQYF; CDR3 DNA: TGTGCCAGCAGAGAACAGACCTACGAGCAGTACTTC
clone size: NA; J gene: TRBJ2-5; D gene: TRBD1; V gene: TRBV19; CDR3 protein: CATRDREETQYF; CDR3 DNA: TGTGCCACCCGGGACAGAGAAGAGACCCAGTACTTC
clone size: NA; J gene: TRBJ2-1; D gene: NA; V gene: TRBV6-6; CDR3 protein: CASSVTGYNEQFF; CDR3 DNA: TGTGCCAGCAGCGTTACAGGGTACAATGAGCAGTTCTTC
clone size: NA; J gene: TRBJ1-5; D gene: TRBD1; V gene: TRBV4-1; CDR3 protein: CASSQTTGIGQPQHF; CDR3 DNA: TGCGCCAGCAGCCAGACGACAGGGATCGGTCAGCCCCAGCATTTT
clone size: NA; J gene: TRBJ2-7; D gene: NA; V gene: TRBV7-8; CDR3 protein: CASSLAGFGYEQYF; CDR3 DNA: TGTGCCAGCAGCTTAGCGGGATTCGGGTACGAGCAGTACTTC